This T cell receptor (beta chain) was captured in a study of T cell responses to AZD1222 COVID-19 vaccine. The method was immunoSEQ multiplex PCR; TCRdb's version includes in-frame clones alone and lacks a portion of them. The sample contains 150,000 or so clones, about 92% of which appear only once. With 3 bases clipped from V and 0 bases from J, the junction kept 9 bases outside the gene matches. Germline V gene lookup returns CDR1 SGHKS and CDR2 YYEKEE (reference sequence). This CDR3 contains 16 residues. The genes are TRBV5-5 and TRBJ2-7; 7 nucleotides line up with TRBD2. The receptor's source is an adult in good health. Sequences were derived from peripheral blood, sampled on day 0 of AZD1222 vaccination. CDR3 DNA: TGTGCCAGCAGCTGGGGGGGTAGCGGTAGCTCCTACGAGCAGTACTTC. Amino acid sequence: CASSWGGSGSSYEQYF.